Here is one T cell receptor (beta chain) with its context. A quantity of about 0.5 to 1 ug RNA underwent reverse transcription using random hexamers. Via MiXCR, TCRdb re-called the immunoSEQ multiplex PCR reads, giving one row per CDR3 protein. Here the sample spans about 190,000 distinct CDR3 sequences, approximately 96% being singletons. CDR1 and CDR2 from the germline V gene are LNHDA and SQIVND (reference sequence). V shed 4 bases and J shed 13 bases, with 13 bases lying between them. CDR3 length: 12 amino acids. This sample is part of a study of CD8 T cells in Susac syndrome. Study overall: Clinically active disease was present in more than five of the sequenced Susac syndrome patients. Eight of these patients were in remission. When their blood was taken, patients with Susac syndrome were therapy-naive, taking corticosteroids, or taking intravenous immunoglobulin alone.

Through negative isolation, CD4+ and CD8+ T cells were obtained, while TEMRA cells were enriched using FACS. This chain links TRBV19 with TRBJ2-2; D possibly matches TRBD1 or TRBD2 (5 bases each). Sequences were obtained from CD4+ T cells from PBMCs. This clonotype originated in a human donor with Susac syndrome. The CDR3 sequence: CASSTRGHWLFF. The CDR3 region has the DNA TGTGCCAGTAGTACCCGGGGCCATTGGCTGTTTTTT.